This entry concerns a single T cell receptor beta chain. Its antigen is unknown. Germline V lookup: CDR1 SQVTM, CDR2 ANQGSEA. CDR3 size: 13 residues. Trimming stripped 1 base from V and 8 bases from J, with 14 bases between. The data originate from a study of identical twins. Findings and caveats of the study: Sharing of beta out-of-frame sequences by twins showed a weaker excess. Reduced insertions were recorded for abundant cord blood beta clonotypes, with no such pattern in memory repertoires.

TCRdb reprocessed the 5' RACE reads with MiXCR, giving one entry per CDR3 protein. Here the sample spans 500,000 to 550,000 distinct CDR3 sequences, 20% to 25% being singletons. The same data also contributed to another study, on T cells expressing NK-cell markers. That report adds: Among CD8+ T cells from about six donors, dominant NKG2C+ clonotypes accounted for roughly 1.0-8%. Dominance of the CD3+CD56-NKG2C+ fraction by these clonotypes also held in several donors.

This clonotype was obtained from a young woman in good health. V gene TRBV29-1 combines with J gene TRBJ1-1; no firm D call. The sequencing input was CD4+ T cells sorted from blood. CDR3 protein: CSVEVSVRAEAFF. CDR3 DNA: TGCAGCGTTGAAGTCTCCGTTAGGGCCGAAGCTTTCTTT.